Listed here are 3 T cell receptor beta chains from one sample, sequenced in a study of T cell changes during pregnancy in multiple sclerosis. Repertoires were generated with immunoSEQ multiplex PCR, while TCRdb's copy carries only in-frame clones and drops some. The sample consists of some 77,000 clones, more than 90% of them appearing once. The sample here was peripheral blood, taken in the second trimester of pregnancy. The receptors here all came from a female donor in good health, enrolled as a control in a pregnancy study.

The chain couples TRBV30 to TRBJ2-1; 9 nucleotides align to TRBD2. The germline gives CDR1 GTSNPN, CDR2 SVGIG (reference sequence). This CDR3 is 14 amino acids long. V was pared by 8 bases and J by 4 bases, with 9 bases of the junction left unmatched. As DNA, the CDR3 is TGTGCCATAGGCGGGGGGGCGGGATACAATGAGCAGTTCTTC. Translated, it gives CAIGGGAGYNEQFF.

This clone turned up a few times. J is TRBJ2-2 and V is TRBV4-3; D call uncertain. Germline loops: CDR1 LGHNA, CDR2 YSLEER. V lost 4 bases and J lost 2, with 2 bases in between. The CDR3 extends over 12 amino acids. The CDR3 DNA follows: TGCGCCAGCAGCCCAAACACCGGGGAGCTGTTTTTT. Translation gives CASSPNTGELFF.

The chain uses TRBV27 and TRBJ1-6; TRBD1 matches 9 bases. This CDR3 comprises 18 residues. With V trimmed by 6 bases and J by 10 bases, 19 bases remained unmatched. The germline CDR1 and CDR2 sequences are MNHEY and SMNVEV (reference sequence). The CDR3 DNA reads TGTGCCAGCAGCAGGGGGACAGGGACGGGTTCGGTGGTATCACCCCTCCACTTT. Its protein product is CASSRGTGTGSVVSPLHF.